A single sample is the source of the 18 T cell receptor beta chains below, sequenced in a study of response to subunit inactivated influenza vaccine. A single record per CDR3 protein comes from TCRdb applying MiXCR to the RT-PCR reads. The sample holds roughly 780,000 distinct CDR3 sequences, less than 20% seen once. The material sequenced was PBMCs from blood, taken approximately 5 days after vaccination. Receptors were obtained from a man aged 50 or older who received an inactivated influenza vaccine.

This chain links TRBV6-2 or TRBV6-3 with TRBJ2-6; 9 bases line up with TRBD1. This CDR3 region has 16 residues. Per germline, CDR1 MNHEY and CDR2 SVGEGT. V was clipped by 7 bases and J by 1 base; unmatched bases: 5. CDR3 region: CASKGQGSSGANVLTF. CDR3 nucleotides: TGTGCCAGCAAAGGACAGGGGTCTTCTGGGGCCAACGTCCTGACTTTC.

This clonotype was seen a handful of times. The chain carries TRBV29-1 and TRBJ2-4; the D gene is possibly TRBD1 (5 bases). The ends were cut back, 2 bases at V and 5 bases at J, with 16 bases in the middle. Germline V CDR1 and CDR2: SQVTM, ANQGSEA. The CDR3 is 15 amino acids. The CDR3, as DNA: TGCAGCGTTGAAACCCTAGGGGATTCCCAAAACATTCAGTACTTC. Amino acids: CSVETLGDSQNIQYF. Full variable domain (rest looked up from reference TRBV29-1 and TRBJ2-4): SAVISQKPSRDICQRGTSLTIQCQVDSQVTMMFWYRQQPGQSLTLIATANQGSEATYESGFVIDKFPISRPNLTFSTLTVSNMSPEDSSIYLCSVETLGDSQNIQYFGAGTRLSVL.

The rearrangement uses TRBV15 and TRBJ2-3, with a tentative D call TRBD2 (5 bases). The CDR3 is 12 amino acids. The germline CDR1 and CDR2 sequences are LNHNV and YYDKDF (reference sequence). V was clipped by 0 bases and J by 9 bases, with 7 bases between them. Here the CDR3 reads CATSRERGTQYF. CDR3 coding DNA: TGTGCCACCAGCAGAGAGCGAGGGACGCAGTATTTT.

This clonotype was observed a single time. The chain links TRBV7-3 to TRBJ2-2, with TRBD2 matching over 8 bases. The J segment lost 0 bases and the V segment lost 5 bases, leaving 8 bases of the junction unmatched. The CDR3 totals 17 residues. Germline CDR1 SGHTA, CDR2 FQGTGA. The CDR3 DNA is TGTGCCAGCAGCCTTAGGGGCGGGAGGTCGAACACCGGGGAGCTGTTTTTT. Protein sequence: CASSLRGGRSNTGELFF. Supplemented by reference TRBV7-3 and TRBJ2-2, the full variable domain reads GAGVSQTPSNKVTEKGKYVELRCDPISGHTALYWYRQSLGQGPEFLIYFQGTGAADDSGLPNDRFFAVRPEGSVSTLKIQRTERGDSAVYLCASSLRGGRSNTGELFFGEGSRLTVL.

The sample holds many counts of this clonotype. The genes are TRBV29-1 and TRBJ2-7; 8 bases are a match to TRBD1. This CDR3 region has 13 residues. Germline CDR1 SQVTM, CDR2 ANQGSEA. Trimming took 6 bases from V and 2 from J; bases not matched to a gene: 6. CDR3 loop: CSVRDRTAYEQYF. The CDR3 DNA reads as TGCAGCGTCCGGGACAGGACAGCCTACGAGCAGTACTTC.

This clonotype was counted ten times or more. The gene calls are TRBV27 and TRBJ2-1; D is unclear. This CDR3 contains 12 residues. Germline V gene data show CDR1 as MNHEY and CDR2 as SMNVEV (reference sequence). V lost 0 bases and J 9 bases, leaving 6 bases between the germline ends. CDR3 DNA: TGTGCCAGCAGTTTATCCCCCCCTGAGCAGTTCTTC. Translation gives CASSLSPPEQFF.

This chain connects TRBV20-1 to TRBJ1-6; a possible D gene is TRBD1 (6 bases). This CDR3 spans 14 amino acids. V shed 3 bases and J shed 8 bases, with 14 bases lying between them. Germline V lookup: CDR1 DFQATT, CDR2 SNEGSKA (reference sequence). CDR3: CSASVRGNDSPLHF. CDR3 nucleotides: TGCAGTGCTAGCGTTAGGGGGAACGATTCACCCCTCCACTTT.

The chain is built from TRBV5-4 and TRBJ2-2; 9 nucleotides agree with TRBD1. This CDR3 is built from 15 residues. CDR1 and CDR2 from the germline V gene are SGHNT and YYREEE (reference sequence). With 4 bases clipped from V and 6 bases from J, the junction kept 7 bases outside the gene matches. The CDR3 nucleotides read TGTGCCAGCAGCCTCCGGGACAGGGTGTCCGGGGAGCTGTTTTTT. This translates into CASSLRDRVSGELFF.

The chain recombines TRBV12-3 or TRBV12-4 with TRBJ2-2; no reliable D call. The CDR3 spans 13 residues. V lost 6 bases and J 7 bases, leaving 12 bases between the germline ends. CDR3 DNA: TGTGCCAGCAGGCCTGGACCGGTCGGGGAGCTGTTTTTT. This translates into CASRPGPVGELFF.

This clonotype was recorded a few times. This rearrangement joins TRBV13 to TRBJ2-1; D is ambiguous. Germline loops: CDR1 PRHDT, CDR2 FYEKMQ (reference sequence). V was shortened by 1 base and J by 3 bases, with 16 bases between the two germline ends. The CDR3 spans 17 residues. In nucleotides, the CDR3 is TGTGCCAGCAGCTTAGAAGTTGGGTCGGGCCTCTACAATGAGCAGTTCTTC. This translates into CASSLEVGSGLYNEQFF.

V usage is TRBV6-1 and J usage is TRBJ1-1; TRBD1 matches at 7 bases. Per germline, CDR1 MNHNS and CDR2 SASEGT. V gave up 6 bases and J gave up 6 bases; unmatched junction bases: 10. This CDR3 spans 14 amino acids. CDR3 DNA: TGTGCCAGCAGACGCGGACAGGCTAAAGCTGAAGCTTTCTTT. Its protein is CASRRGQAKAEAFF.

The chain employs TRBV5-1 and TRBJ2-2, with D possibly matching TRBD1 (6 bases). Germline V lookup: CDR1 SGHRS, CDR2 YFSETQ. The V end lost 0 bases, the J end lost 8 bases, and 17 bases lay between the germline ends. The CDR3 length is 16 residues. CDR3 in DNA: TGCGCCAGCAGCTTGGCCCTTGGCAGGGGCTTAGGGGAGCTGTTTTTT. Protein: CASSLALGRGLGELFF.

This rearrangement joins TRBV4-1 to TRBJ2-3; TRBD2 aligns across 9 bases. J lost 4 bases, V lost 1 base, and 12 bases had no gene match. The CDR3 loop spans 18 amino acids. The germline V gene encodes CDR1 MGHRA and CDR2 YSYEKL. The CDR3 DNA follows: TGCGCCAGCAGCCAAGTTAATGTCGGAGCGGGAGGTCCAGATACGCAGTATTTT. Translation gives CASSQVNVGAGGPDTQYF.

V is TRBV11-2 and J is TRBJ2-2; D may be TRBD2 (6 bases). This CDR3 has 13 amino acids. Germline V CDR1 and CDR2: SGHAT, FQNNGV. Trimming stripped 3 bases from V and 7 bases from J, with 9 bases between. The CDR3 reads CASSFSGNGELFF. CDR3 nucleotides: TGTGCCAGCAGCTTTAGCGGAAACGGGGAGCTGTTTTTT.

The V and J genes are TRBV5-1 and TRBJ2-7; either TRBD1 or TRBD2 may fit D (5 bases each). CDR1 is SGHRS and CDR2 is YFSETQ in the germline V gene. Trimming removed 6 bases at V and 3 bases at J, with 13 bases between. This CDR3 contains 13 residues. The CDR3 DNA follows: TGCGCCAGCAAACAAGGGGACCTCTACGAGCAGTACTTC. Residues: CASKQGDLYEQYF.

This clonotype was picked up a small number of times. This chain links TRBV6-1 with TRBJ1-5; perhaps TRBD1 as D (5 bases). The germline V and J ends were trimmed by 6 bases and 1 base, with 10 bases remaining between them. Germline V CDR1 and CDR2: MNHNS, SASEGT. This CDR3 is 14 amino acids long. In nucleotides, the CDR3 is TGTGCCAGCAGGGAGACAGTGAGCAATCAGCCCCAGCATTTT. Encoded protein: CASRETVSNQPQHF.

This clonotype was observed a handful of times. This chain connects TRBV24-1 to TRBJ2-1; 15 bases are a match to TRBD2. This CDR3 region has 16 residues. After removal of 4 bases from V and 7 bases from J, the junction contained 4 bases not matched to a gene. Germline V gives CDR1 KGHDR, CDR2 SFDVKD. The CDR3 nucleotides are TGTGCCACCAGTGAGCCCGGGACTAGCGGGAGGAATGAGCAGTTCTTC. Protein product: CATSEPGTSGRNEQFF.

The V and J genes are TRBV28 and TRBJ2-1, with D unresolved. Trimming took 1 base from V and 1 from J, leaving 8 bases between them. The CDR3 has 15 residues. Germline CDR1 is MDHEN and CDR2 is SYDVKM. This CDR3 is CASSLLAMSYNEQFF. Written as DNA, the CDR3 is TGTGCCAGCAGTTTATTGGCTATGTCCTACAATGAGCAGTTCTTC.